The 17 T cell receptor beta chains below come from one sample, sequenced in a study of graft-versus-host responses after intestinal transplantation. Sequencing used immunoSEQ multiplex PCR; TCRdb keeps in-frame clones, though not all of them. The sample lists 60,000 to 65,000 clones; roughly nine tenths were seen once. Which antigens these TCRs recognize remains unknown. Sequenced here: unstimulated CD8+ T cells sorted from spleen or lymph node cells, sampled before transplant. These receptors all come from a human donor who was the organ donor for an intestinal transplant.

V and J are TRBV7-3 and TRBJ2-7; TRBD2 is a possible D gene (6 bases). The CDR3 totals 12 residues. The V gene's germline CDR1 is SGHTA and CDR2 FQGTGA. V lost 5 bases and J 5 bases, leaving 10 bases between the germline ends. CDR3 residues: CASSRTIDEQYF. The CDR3 coding sequence is TGTGCCAGCAGCCGGACTATTGACGAGCAGTACTTC.

The chain recombines TRBV28 with TRBJ2-7; possibly TRBD2 for D (6 bases). Trimming removed 2 bases at V and 5 bases at J, with 13 bases between. There are 14 residues in the CDR3. Germline V gene data show CDR1 as MDHEN and CDR2 as SYDVKM. The CDR3 reads CASSLVRGKDEQYF. The CDR3, as DNA: TGTGCCAGCAGTTTAGTGCGGGGAAAGGACGAGCAGTACTTC.

Only one count was recorded for this clone. This chain connects TRBV7-9 to TRBJ2-5, with 7 nucleotides matching TRBD2. With 3 bases clipped from V and 4 bases from J, the junction kept 2 bases outside the gene matches. CDR1 and CDR2 from the germline V gene are SEHNR and FQNEAQ (reference sequence). This CDR3 has 13 residues. The CDR3 coding sequence is TGTGCCAGCAGCTTGGCGGGAGCAGAGACCCAGTACTTC. Translating gives CASSLAGAETQYF.

V usage is TRBV5-1 and J usage is TRBJ2-7, with 7 bases that match TRBD1. The CDR3 covers 15 residues. The V gene's germline CDR1 is SGHRS and CDR2 YFSETQ. V shed 5 bases and J 5 bases; nucleotides not matched to a gene: 13. Written as DNA, the CDR3 is TGCGCCAGCAGGGAGAACAGGGGAGAATCCCACGAGCAGTACTTC. Translated: CASRENRGESHEQYF.

The chain has TRBV5-1 and TRBJ1-1, with D tentatively TRBD1 (6 bases). The CDR3 contains 16 residues. V was clipped by 0 bases and J by 0 bases, with 12 bases between them. Per germline, CDR1 SGHRS and CDR2 YFSETQ. This CDR3 reads CASSLEGETLNTEAFF. CDR3 bases: TGCGCCAGCAGCTTGGAGGGGGAGACACTGAACACTGAAGCTTTCTTT.

V usage is TRBV9 and J usage is TRBJ2-7, with D maybe TRBD2 (7 bases). CDR3 size: 14 residues. Germline CDR1 SGDLS, CDR2 YYNGEE. Trimming removed 0 bases from V and 6 bases from J, with 13 bases in between. This CDR3 is CASSVATAGAEQYF. Written as DNA, the CDR3 is TGTGCCAGCAGCGTAGCTACCGCGGGGGCCGAGCAGTACTTC.

The chain joins TRBV4-2 to TRBJ2-2, with 7 bases lining up with TRBD2. Germline CDR1 is LGHNA and CDR2 is YNFKEQ. The length of the CDR3 is 16 residues. With 1 base clipped from V and 4 bases from J, the junction kept 6 bases outside the gene matches. CDR3 sequence: CASSQVAGVGTGELFF. The CDR3 nucleotides are TGTGCCAGCAGCCAAGTCGCGGGAGTCGGCACCGGGGAGCTGTTTTTT.

V gene TRBV27 combines with J gene TRBJ1-1; 7 bases are shared with TRBD1. CDR3 length equals 13 residues. Trimming took 8 bases from V and 4 from J; bases not matched to a gene: 7. The germline V gene has CDR1 MNHEY and CDR2 SMNVEV (reference sequence). CDR3: CASGQNRGTEAFF. The CDR3 coding sequence is TGTGCCAGCGGACAAAACAGGGGCACTGAAGCTTTCTTT.

A few counts support this clone. J is TRBJ2-3 and V is TRBV4-3; TRBD2 matches at 9 bases. CDR1 is LGHNA, CDR2 YSLEER, per germline. The CDR3 length is 15 residues. The J segment lost 4 bases and the V segment lost 5 bases, leaving 7 bases of the junction unmatched. In DNA form, the CDR3 reads TGCGCCAGCAGCAGGGCTAGCGGGATCCCAGATACGCAGTATTTT. Protein: CASSRASGIPDTQYF.

The chain links TRBV6-1 to TRBJ1-1; tentatively, D is TRBD1 (5 bases). V was clipped by 5 bases and J by 1 base, with 11 bases between them. CDR3 length equals 14 residues. Looked up from germline, CDR1 is MNHNS and CDR2 is SASEGT. CDR3 nucleotide sequence: TGTGCCAGCAGTCGGGGGGAAGAGAACACTGAAGCTTTCTTT. This gives the protein CASSRGEENTEAFF.

The V call is TRBV6-5, the J call TRBJ2-1, with D perhaps matching TRBD2 (6 bases). Trimming removed 2 bases from V and 9 bases from J, with 14 bases in between. The length of the CDR3 is 14 residues. Germline V lookup: CDR1 MNHEY, CDR2 SVGAGI. DNA of the CDR3: TGTGCCAGCAGTTACCGGGCGGGAAACATTGAGCAGTTCTTC. Amino acid sequence: CASSYRAGNIEQFF.

The gene calls are TRBV30 and TRBJ1-2; 9 positions agree with TRBD1. The CDR3 extends over 15 amino acids. V dropped 2 bases and J dropped 7; count of bases not matched to a gene: 11. Per the germline V gene, CDR1 is GTSNPN and CDR2 is SVGIG (reference sequence). CDR3 sequence reads: CAWSYSTGGSGGYTF. The CDR3 DNA follows: TGTGCCTGGAGTTACAGTACAGGGGGCTCGGGTGGCTACACCTTC.

Note on this clone: Other nucleotide sequences from this sample produce the same CDR3. This sequence joins TRBV9 and TRBJ1-1; D is undetermined. The CDR3 length is 15 residues. V was pared by 3 bases and J by 3 bases, with 15 bases between. Germline values: CDR1 SGDLS, CDR2 YYNGEE. CDR3 in amino acids: CASSAREAWDTEAFF. CDR3 nucleotides: TGTGCCAGCAGCGCCCGCGAGGCTTGGGACACTGAAGCTTTCTTT. Full variable domain (outside the CDR3, taken from reference TRBV9 and TRBJ1-1): DSGVTQTPKHLITATGQRVTLRCSPRSGDLSVYWYQQSLDQGLQFLIQYYNGEERAKGNILERFSAQQFPDLHSELNLSSLELGDSALYFCASSAREAWDTEAFFGQGTRLTVV.

The gene calls are TRBV5-6 and TRBJ2-6; maybe TRBD1 (5 bases). The germline gives CDR1 SGHDT, CDR2 YYEEEE. This CDR3 is 16 amino acids long. Between the trimmed V and J ends, which lost 2 bases and 0 bases, there was a span of 9 bases. CDR3 protein: CASSFDSYSGANVLTF. CDR3 bases: TGTGCCAGCAGCTTCGACAGCTACTCTGGGGCCAACGTCCTGACTTTC.

The chain is built from TRBV27 and TRBJ2-7; 9 nucleotides align to TRBD1. The CDR3 extends over 18 amino acids. With V trimmed by 5 bases and J by 0 bases, 14 bases remained unmatched. CDR1 and CDR2 (germline): MNHEY, SMNVEV (reference sequence). The CDR3 nucleotides read TGTGCCAGCAGTCCCCTGACATCTGCGGGACAGGGCTCCTACGAGCAGTACTTC. This encodes CASSPLTSAGQGSYEQYF.

J is TRBJ2-4 and V is TRBV11-2; a possible D gene is TRBD2 (5 bases). The germline CDR1 and CDR2 sequences are SGHAT and FQNNGV. There are 14 residues in the CDR3. Trimming stripped 8 bases from V and 1 base from J, with 12 bases between. CDR3 DNA: TGTGCCAGCCTAGGCGGGTCGGCCAAAAACATTCAGTACTTC. It codes for CASLGGSAKNIQYF.

This clone was seen only a few times. V is TRBV6-5 and J is TRBJ1-4, with D perhaps matching TRBD1 (5 bases). Germline CDR1 MNHEY, CDR2 SVGAGI. Trimming pared 0 bases from V and 6 bases from J, leaving 11 bases between. This CDR3 spans 15 amino acids. The CDR3 loop reads CASSYSQGGHEKLFF. In DNA, the CDR3 is TGTGCCAGCAGTTACTCTCAGGGTGGGCATGAAAAACTGTTTTTT.